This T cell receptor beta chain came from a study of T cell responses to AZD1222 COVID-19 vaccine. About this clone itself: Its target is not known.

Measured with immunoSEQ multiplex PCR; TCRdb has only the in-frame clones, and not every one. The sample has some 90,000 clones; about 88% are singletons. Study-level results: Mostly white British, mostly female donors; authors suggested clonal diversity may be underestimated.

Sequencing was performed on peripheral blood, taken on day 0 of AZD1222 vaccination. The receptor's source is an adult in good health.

CDR3 sequence: CSVEDRAGRYEQYF. In DNA, the CDR3 is TGCAGCGTTGAAGATAGAGCGGGGCGGTACGAGCAGTACTTC. This rearrangement joins TRBV29-1 to TRBJ2-7; TRBD2 matches 7 bases. Germline assignment: CDR1 SQVTM and CDR2 ANQGSEA. V trimming: 0 bases; J trimming: 4 bases; junction bases outside the gene matches: 6. CDR3 size: 14 residues.